These 8 T cell receptor beta chains came from one sample sequenced in a study of T cell changes during pregnancy in multiple sclerosis. Assay: immunoSEQ multiplex PCR; the TCRdb copy retains only in-frame clones and omits some. The sample holds about 50,000 clones, roughly 91% seen once. Specimen: CD4+ T cells from peripheral blood mononuclear cells, collected after pregnancy. The receptors here all came from a female donor in good health, enrolled as a control in a pregnancy study.

The chain uses TRBV7-9 and TRBJ2-3, with D uncertain. In germline, CDR1 is SEHNR, CDR2 FQNEAQ (reference sequence). V was cut by 5 bases and J by 3 bases, with 9 bases left in between. The CDR3 is 13 amino acids. The chain's CDR3 is CASSRVLTDTQYF. CDR3 coding DNA: TGTGCCAGCAGCCGAGTCCTTACAGATACGCAGTATTTT.

The chain recombines TRBV5-3 with TRBJ1-5; 8 nucleotides agree with TRBD1. TRBV5-3 is an ORF, and what it does is uncertain. The CDR3 has 16 amino acids. J lost 1 base, V lost 0 bases, and 3 bases had no gene match. The CDR3 here is CARSLGDRGSNQPQHF. The CDR3 DNA sequence: TGTGCCAGAAGCTTGGGAGACAGGGGAAGCAATCAGCCCCAGCATTTT.

V is TRBV6-5 and J is TRBJ2-7, with D maybe TRBD1 (6 bases). Germline V gene sequence: CDR1 MNHEY, CDR2 SVGAGI. V was cut by 8 bases and J by 3 bases, with 14 bases left in between. The CDR3 runs to 13 residues. The CDR3 bases are TGTGCCAGCGGACGACAGGCTAACTACGAGCAGTACTTC. Translating gives CASGRQANYEQYF.

This chain uses TRBV5-1 with TRBJ1-1; 9 nucleotides align to TRBD1. The CDR3 loop spans 15 amino acids. The germline V gene encodes CDR1 SGHRS and CDR2 YFSETQ. Trimming removed 0 bases from V and 4 bases from J; junction bases left unmatched: 4. The CDR3: CASSLATGGSTEAFF. CDR3 coding DNA: TGCGCCAGCAGCTTGGCGACAGGGGGGAGCACTGAAGCTTTCTTT.

J is TRBJ2-1 and V is TRBV7-9, with 8 bases identical to TRBD1. Germline CDR1 reads SEHNR; CDR2 reads FQNEAQ (reference sequence). Germline trimming cut 5 bases from V and 4 bases from J; bases unmatched to any gene: 10. This CDR3 has 16 residues. This CDR3 reads CASSHLRDRPYNEQFF. As DNA, the CDR3 is TGTGCCAGCAGCCACCTCCGGGACAGGCCGTACAATGAGCAGTTCTTC.

This chain connects TRBV11-2 to TRBJ2-7; 9 bases fit TRBD2. The CDR3 is 16 amino acids. Germline V gives CDR1 SGHAT, CDR2 FQNNGV. The ends lost 5 bases at V and 2 bases at J; junction bases unmatched: 10. CDR3 amino acids: CASSPRGGSATYEQYF. The CDR3, as DNA: TGTGCCAGCAGCCCGCGGGGGGGGAGCGCTACCTACGAGCAGTACTTC.

The chain is built from TRBV29-1 and TRBJ2-7, with D tentatively TRBD1 (6 bases). The CDR3 is 12 residues long. Trimming pared 4 bases from V and 1 base from J, leaving 8 bases between. Germline loops: CDR1 SQVTM, CDR2 ANQGSEA. The CDR3 region is CSVVQGSYEQYF. Written as DNA, the CDR3 is TGCAGCGTTGTTCAGGGGTCCTACGAGCAGTACTTC.

V is TRBV28 and J is TRBJ2-1; 7 nucleotides agree with TRBD1. Trimming cost V 7 bases and J 4 bases; bases outside gene matches: 13. The CDR3 is made up of 16 amino acids. Germline V CDR1 and CDR2: MDHEN, SYDVKM. CDR3 amino acids: CASIFSGQTNYNEQFF. The CDR3 DNA sequence: TGTGCCAGCATCTTCTCGGGACAGACAAATTACAATGAGCAGTTCTTC.